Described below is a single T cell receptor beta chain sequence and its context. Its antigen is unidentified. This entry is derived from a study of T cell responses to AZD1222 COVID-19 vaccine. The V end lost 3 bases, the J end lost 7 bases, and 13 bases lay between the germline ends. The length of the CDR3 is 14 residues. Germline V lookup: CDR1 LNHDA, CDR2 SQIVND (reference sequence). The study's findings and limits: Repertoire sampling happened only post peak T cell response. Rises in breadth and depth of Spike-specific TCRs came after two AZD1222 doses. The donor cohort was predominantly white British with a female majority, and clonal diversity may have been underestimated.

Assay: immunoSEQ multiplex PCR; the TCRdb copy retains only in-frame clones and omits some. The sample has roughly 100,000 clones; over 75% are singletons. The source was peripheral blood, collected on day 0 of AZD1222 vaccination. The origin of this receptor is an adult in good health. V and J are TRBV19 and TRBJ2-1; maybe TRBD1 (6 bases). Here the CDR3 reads CASSIRGGGNEQFF. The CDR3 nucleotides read TGTGCCAGTAGTATTAGAGGGGGTGGGAATGAGCAGTTCTTC.